The rows below give T cell receptor beta chains drawn from one sample of a study of CD8 T cells in Susac syndrome. MiXCR, applied by TCRdb to the immunoSEQ multiplex PCR reads, yields one record per CDR3 protein. The repertoire consists of under 200,000 distinct CDR3 sequences, with 90% to 95% occurring once and the leading ten covering about 0.1%. The sample consisted of CD4+ T cells from PBMCs. The receptors come from a human donor with Susac syndrome. Both conserved end residues are part of each CDR3. The order of the fields is D gene, J gene, clone size, V gene, CDR3 protein, CDR3 DNA. A D gene is named only where the DNA matches it firmly. Clone size is not always given. Where it is, it says once, few, many or a class for expanded clones.

D: TRBD2; J: TRBJ2-1; size: NA; V: TRBV20-1; CDR3: CSARRTRSYNEQFF; DNA: TGCAGTGCTAGGAGGACTAGGTCCTACAATGAGCAGTTCTTC
D: TRBD2; J: TRBJ2-7; size: NA; V: TRBV7-2; CDR3: CASNSQRGGNEQYF; DNA: TGTGCCAGCAACTCGCAGCGGGGGGGTAATGAGCAGTACTTC
D: NA; J: TRBJ1-2; size: NA; V: TRBV27; CDR3: CASSFLGARGYTF; DNA: TGTGCCAGCAGTTTTCTCGGAGCTCGGGGCTACACCTTC
D: NA; J: TRBJ1-2; size: NA; V: TRBV30; CDR3: CAWSAGVYGYTF; DNA: TGTGCCTGGAGTGCGGGAGTCTATGGCTACACCTTC
D: TRBD2; J: TRBJ2-1; size: NA; V: TRBV18; CDR3: CASSPMEREGGNEQFF; DNA: TGTGCCAGCTCACCAATGGAGCGGGAGGGAGGCAATGAGCAGTTCTTC
D: NA; J: TRBJ2-3; size: NA; V: TRBV9; CDR3: CASSPGVTGTDTQYF; DNA: TGTGCCAGCAGCCCCGGGGTAACAGGCACAGATACGCAGTATTTT
D: TRBD2; J: TRBJ2-7; size: NA; V: TRBV12-3/TRBV12-4; CDR3: CASSLGGGPGEQYF; DNA: TGTGCCAGCAGTTTAGGGGGAGGGCCGGGGGAGCAGTACTTC
D: NA; J: TRBJ2-5; size: NA; V: TRBV2; CDR3: CASSVGSDGETQYF; DNA: TGTGCCAGCAGTGTAGGCAGCGATGGGGAGACCCAGTACTTC
D: TRBD2; J: TRBJ2-1; size: NA; V: TRBV3-1; CDR3: CASSQVRTSGGGEQFF; DNA: TGTGCCAGCAGCCAAGTCCGGACTAGCGGGGGGGGTGAGCAGTTCTTC
D: TRBD2; J: TRBJ2-3; size: NA; V: TRBV13; CDR3: CASSLLAGPSTDTQYF; DNA: TGTGCCAGCAGCTTACTAGCGGGACCCAGCACAGATACGCAGTATTTT
D: TRBD2; J: TRBJ2-1; size: NA; V: TRBV20-1; CDR3: CSARDPNGASGRGYNEQFF; DNA: TGCAGTGCTAGAGACCCCAATGGGGCTAGCGGGAGGGGCTACAATGAGCAGTTCTTC
D: TRBD2; J: TRBJ2-1; size: NA; V: TRBV7-2; CDR3: CASSPSGWGGEQFF; DNA: TGTGCCAGCAGCCCCTCCGGGTGGGGGGGTGAGCAGTTCTTC
D: NA; J: TRBJ2-1; size: NA; V: TRBV24-1; CDR3: CATSDFTGSPNEQFF; DNA: TGTGCCACCAGTGATTTTACGGGCTCGCCAAATGAGCAGTTCTTC
D: TRBD1; J: TRBJ1-5; size: NA; V: TRBV11-2; CDR3: CASKLRTGRLSNQPQHF; DNA: TGTGCCAGCAAGCTAAGGACAGGGCGACTTAGCAATCAGCCCCAGCATTTT
D: NA; J: TRBJ2-2; size: once; V: TRBV3-1; CDR3: CASSRLMGVPGELFF; DNA: TGTGCCAGCAGCCGCTTAATGGGCGTTCCCGGGGAGCTGTTTTTT
D: TRBD1; J: TRBJ2-7; size: NA; V: TRBV30; CDR3: CAWTSPDRAYEQYF; DNA: TGTGCCTGGACCTCCCCGGACAGGGCCTACGAGCAGTACTTC
D: NA; J: TRBJ1-2; size: NA; V: TRBV2; CDR3: CASSDEGGYTF; DNA: TGTGCCAGCAGTGATGAGGGGGGCTACACCTTC
D: NA; J: TRBJ2-3; size: NA; V: TRBV20-1; CDR3: CSARQGSTDTQYF; DNA: TGCAGTGCTAGACAGGGCTCCACAGATACGCAGTATTTT
D: NA; J: TRBJ2-2; size: few; V: TRBV7-9; CDR3: CAIARGTGELFF; DNA: TGTGCCATCGCGAGGGGCACCGGGGAGCTGTTTTTT
D: TRBD1; J: TRBJ2-3; size: NA; V: TRBV7-3; CDR3: CASSSGGGTQYF; DNA: TGTGCCAGCAGCTCAGGGGGCGGTACGCAGTATTTT
D: NA; J: TRBJ1-3; size: NA; V: TRBV12-3/TRBV12-4; CDR3: CASRGGELSGNTIYF; DNA: TGTGCCAGCAGGGGCGGGGAGCTCTCTGGAAACACCATATATTTT
D: TRBD2; J: TRBJ2-7; size: NA; V: TRBV7-2; CDR3: CASSFLGGGALYEQYF; DNA: TGTGCCAGCAGCTTTCTGGGCGGGGGGGCTCTGTACGAGCAGTACTTC
D: NA; J: TRBJ2-2; size: few; V: TRBV7-8; CDR3: CASSLINSGYTGELFF; DNA: TGTGCCAGCAGCTTAATCAATAGCGGATACACCGGGGAGCTGTTTTTT
D: NA; J: TRBJ2-4; size: NA; V: TRBV6-1; CDR3: CASTEGQSLAKNIQYF; DNA: TGTGCCAGCACCGAGGGTCAGTCCCTAGCCAAAAACATTCAGTACTTC
D: TRBD2; J: TRBJ2-7; size: NA; V: TRBV9; CDR3: CASSPLAGGTSEQYF; DNA: TGTGCCAGCAGCCCCCTAGCGGGAGGGACCTCCGAGCAGTACTTC
D: TRBD2; J: TRBJ2-1; size: NA; V: TRBV10-1; CDR3: CASSEVRLSGGQYNEQFF; DNA: TGCGCCAGCAGTGAAGTTAGGCTTAGCGGGGGTCAATACAATGAGCAGTTCTTC
D: NA; J: TRBJ2-1; size: NA; V: TRBV6-5; CDR3: CASSSSVLLAGHYNEQFF; DNA: TGTGCCAGCAGTTCCTCCGTTCTTCTAGCAGGGCACTACAATGAGCAGTTCTTC
D: NA; J: TRBJ2-7; size: NA; V: TRBV5-6; CDR3: CASSPLGFRSYEQYF; DNA: TGTGCCAGCAGCCCCTTGGGGTTTCGGTCCTACGAGCAGTACTTC